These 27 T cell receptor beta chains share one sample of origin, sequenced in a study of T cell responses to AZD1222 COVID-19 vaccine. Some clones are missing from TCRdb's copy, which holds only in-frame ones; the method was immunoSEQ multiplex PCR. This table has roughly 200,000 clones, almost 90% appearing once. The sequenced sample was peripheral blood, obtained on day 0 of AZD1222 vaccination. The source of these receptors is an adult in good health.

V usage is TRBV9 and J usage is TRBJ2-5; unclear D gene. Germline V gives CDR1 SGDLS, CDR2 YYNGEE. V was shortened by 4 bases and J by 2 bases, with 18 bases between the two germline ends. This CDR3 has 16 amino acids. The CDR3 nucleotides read TGTGCCAGCAGCCCCTCCGCGCTCGGGTCTCAAGAGACCCAGTACTTC. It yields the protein CASSPSALGSQETQYF.

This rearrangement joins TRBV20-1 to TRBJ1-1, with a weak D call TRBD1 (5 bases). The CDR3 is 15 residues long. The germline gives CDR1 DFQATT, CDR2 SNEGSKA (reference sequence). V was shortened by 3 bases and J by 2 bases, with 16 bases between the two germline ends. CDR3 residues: CSASRPQGLNTEAFF. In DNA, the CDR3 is TGCAGTGCTAGTCGTCCCCAGGGATTAAACACTGAAGCTTTCTTT.

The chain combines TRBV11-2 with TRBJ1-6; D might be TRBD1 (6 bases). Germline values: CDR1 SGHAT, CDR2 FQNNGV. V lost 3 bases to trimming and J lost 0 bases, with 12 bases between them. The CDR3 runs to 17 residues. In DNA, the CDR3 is TGTGCCAGCAGCTTTCCACAGGGCAGCTCCTATAATTCACCCCTCCACTTT. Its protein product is CASSFPQGSSYNSPLHF. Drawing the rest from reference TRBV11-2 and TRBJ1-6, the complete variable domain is EAGVAQSPRYKIIEKRQSVAFWCNPISGHATLYWYQQILGQGPKLLIQFQNNGVVDDSQLPKDRFSAERLKGVDSTLKIQPAKLEDSAVYLCASSFPQGSSYNSPLHFGNGTRLTVT.

Here the CDR3 reads CASRSRREQFF. CDR3 bases: TGTGCCAGCAGGTCTAGACGGGAGCAGTTCTTC. The rearrangement uses TRBV3-1 (or the pseudogene TRBV3-2) and TRBJ2-1; D call uncertain. The CDR3 length is 11 residues. The germline V gene has CDR1 LGHDT and CDR2 YNNKEL (reference sequence). V was shortened by 6 bases and J by 10 bases, with 10 bases between the two germline ends.

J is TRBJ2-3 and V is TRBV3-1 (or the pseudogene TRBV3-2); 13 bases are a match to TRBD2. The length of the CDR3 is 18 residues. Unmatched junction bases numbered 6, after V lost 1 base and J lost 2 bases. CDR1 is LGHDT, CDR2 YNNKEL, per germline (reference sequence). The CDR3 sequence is CASSQGALAGGTTDTQYF. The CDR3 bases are TGTGCCAGCAGCCAAGGAGCACTAGCGGGGGGGACCACAGATACGCAGTATTTT.

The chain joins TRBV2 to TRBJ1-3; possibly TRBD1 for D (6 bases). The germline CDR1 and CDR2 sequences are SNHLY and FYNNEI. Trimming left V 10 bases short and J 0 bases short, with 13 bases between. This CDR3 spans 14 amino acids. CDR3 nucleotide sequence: TGTGCCACCACCTTGGACAGCTCTGGAAACACCATATATTTT. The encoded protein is CATTLDSSGNTIYF.

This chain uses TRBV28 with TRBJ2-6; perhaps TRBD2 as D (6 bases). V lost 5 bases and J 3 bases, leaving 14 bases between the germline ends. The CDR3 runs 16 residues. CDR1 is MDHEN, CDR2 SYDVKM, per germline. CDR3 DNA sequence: TGTGCCAGCAGTAGGTGGGGGGTGGATGGGGCCAACGTCCTGACTTTC. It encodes CASSRWGVDGANVLTF.

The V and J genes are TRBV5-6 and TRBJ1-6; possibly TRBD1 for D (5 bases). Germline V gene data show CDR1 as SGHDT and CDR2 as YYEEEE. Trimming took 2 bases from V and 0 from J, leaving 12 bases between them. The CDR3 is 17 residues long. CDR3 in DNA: TGTGCCAGCAGCTTAGACAGTTTCAGCTCCTATAATTCACCCCTCCACTTT. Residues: CASSLDSFSSYNSPLHF.

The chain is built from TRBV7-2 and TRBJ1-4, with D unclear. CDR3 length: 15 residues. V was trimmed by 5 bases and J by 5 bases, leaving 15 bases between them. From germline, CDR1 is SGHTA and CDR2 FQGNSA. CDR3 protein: CASSPRPNSNEKLFF. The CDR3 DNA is TGTGCCAGCAGCCCGCGCCCGAATTCGAATGAAAAACTGTTTTTT.

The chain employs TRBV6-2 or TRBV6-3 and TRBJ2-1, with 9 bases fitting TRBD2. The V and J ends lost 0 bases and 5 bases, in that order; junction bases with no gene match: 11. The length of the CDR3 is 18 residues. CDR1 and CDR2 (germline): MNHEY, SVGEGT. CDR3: CASSYSTVAGDQDNEQFF. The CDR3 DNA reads TGTGCCAGCAGTTACTCGACGGTAGCGGGGGACCAAGACAATGAGCAGTTCTTC.

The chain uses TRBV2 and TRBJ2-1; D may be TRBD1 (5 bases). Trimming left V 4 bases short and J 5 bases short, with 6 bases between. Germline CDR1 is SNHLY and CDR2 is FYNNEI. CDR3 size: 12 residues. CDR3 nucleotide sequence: TGTGCCAGCAGTGGACAGCACAATGAGCAGTTCTTC. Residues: CASSGQHNEQFF.

CDR3 nucleotides: TGTGCCAGCAGCGTAGGGGGAGCGGGGCGCTACGAGCAGTACTTC. It yields the protein CASSVGGAGRYEQYF. J is TRBJ2-7 and V is TRBV9; 7 bases fit TRBD2. The germline V gene has CDR1 SGDLS and CDR2 YYNGEE. The CDR3 covers 15 residues. V shed 0 bases, J shed 3 bases, and the junction held 6 bases outside the gene matches.

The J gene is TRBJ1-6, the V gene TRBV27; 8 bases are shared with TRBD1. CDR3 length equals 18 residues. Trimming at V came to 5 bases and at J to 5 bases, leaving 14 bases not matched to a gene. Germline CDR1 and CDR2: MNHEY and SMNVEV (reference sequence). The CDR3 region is CASSTSRDRYRHNSPLHF. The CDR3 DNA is TGTGCCAGCAGTACGTCCCGGGACAGGTATCGCCATAATTCACCCCTCCACTTT.

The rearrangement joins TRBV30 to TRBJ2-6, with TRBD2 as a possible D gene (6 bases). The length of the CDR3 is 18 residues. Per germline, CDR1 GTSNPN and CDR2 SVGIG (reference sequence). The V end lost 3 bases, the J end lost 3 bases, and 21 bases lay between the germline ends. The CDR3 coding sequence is TGTGCCTGGAGCGAAATACTAAACCAGCGGGTTGGGGCCAACGTCCTGACTTTC. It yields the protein CAWSEILNQRVGANVLTF.

The CDR3 region has the DNA TGTGCCATCAGCCGGACAGGGGACGGGGGCTACACCTTC. Translation: CAISRTGDGGYTF. The chain employs TRBV10-3 and TRBJ1-2, with 9 positions matching TRBD1. The CDR3 is 13 residues long. The ends lost 6 bases at V and 8 bases at J; junction bases unmatched: 7. In germline, CDR1 is ENHRY, CDR2 SYGVKD.

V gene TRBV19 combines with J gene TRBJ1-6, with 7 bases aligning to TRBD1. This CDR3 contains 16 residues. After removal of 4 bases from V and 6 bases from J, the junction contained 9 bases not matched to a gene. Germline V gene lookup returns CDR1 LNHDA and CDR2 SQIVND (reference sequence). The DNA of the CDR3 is TGTGCCAGTAGTAGACACCGGGACAGCCTTAATTCACCCCTCCACTTT. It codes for CASSRHRDSLNSPLHF.

The CDR3 DNA is TGTGCCAGCAGCCAAGAGCGCTACCAAGAGACCCAGTACTTC. Its protein is CASSQERYQETQYF. V gene TRBV14 combines with J gene TRBJ2-5; D is uncertain. This CDR3 has 14 residues. The V and J ends lost 0 bases and 0 bases respectively, with 5 bases between them. Germline V CDR1 and CDR2: SGHDN, FVKESK. The whole variable domain, filled in from reference TRBV14 and TRBJ2-5, reads EAGVTQFPSHSVIEKGQTVTLRCDPISGHDNLYWYRRVMGKEIKFLLHFVKESKQDESGMPNNRFLAERTGGTYSTLKVQPAELEDSGVYFCASSQERYQETQYFGPGTRLLVL.

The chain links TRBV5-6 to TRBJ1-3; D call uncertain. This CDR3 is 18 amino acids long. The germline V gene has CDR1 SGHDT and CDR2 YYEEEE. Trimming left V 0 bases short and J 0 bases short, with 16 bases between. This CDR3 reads CASSLGLSGFGSGNTIYF. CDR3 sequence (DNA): TGTGCCAGCAGCTTGGGACTCTCCGGGTTTGGCTCTGGAAACACCATATATTTT.

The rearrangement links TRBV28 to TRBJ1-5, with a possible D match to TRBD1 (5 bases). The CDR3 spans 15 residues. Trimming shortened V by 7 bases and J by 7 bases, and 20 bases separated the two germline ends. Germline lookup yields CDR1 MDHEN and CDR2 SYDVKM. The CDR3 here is CASTKWGIRGQPQHF. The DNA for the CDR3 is TGTGCCAGCACCAAATGGGGGATCCGGGGGCAGCCCCAGCATTTT. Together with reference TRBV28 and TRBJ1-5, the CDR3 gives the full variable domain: DVKVTQSSRYLVKRTGEKVFLECVQDMDHENMFWYRQDPGLGLRLIYFSYDVKMKEKGDIPEGYSVSREKKERFSLILESASTNQTSMYLCASTKWGIRGQPQHFGDGTRLSIL.

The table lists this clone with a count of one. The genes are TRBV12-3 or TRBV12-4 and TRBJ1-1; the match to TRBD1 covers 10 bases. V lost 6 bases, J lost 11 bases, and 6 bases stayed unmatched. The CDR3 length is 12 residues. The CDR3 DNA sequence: TGTGCCAGCAGCCTGACAGGGGGCAGGGCTTTCTTT. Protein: CASSLTGGRAFF.

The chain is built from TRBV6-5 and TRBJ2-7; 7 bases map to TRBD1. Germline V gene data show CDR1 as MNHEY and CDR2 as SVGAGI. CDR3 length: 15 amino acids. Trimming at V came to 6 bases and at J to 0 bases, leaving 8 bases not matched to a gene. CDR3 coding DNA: TGTGCCAGCAGCCCAGACAGGGCCAGCTCCTACGAGCAGTACTTC. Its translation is CASSPDRASSYEQYF.

The CDR3 sequence: CASSPYRTSGGYEQYF. CDR3 in DNA: TGCGCCAGCAGCCCTTACCGGACTAGCGGGGGGTACGAGCAGTACTTC. This chain connects TRBV4-1 to TRBJ2-7; 14 nucleotides match TRBD2. Germline trimming cut 4 bases from V and 4 bases from J; bases unmatched to any gene: 6. This CDR3 spans 16 amino acids. Germline CDR1 MGHRA, CDR2 YSYEKL.

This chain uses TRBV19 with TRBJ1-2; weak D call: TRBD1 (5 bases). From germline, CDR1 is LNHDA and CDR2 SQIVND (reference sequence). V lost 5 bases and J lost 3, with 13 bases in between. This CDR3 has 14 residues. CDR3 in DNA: TGTGCCAGTAGTGTGCCGTCCAGGGACTATGGCTACACCTTC. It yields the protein CASSVPSRDYGYTF.

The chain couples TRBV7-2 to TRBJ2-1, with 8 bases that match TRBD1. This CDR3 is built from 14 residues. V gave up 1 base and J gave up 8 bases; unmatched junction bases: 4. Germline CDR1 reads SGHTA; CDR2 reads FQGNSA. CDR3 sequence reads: CASSLERTGYEQFF. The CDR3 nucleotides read TGTGCCAGCAGCTTAGAGAGGACAGGGTATGAGCAGTTCTTC.

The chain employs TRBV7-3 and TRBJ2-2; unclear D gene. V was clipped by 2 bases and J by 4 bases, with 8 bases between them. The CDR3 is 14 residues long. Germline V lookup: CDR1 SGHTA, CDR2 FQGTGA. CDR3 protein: CASSLDRFTGELFF. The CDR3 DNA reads TGTGCCAGCAGCTTAGACCGATTCACCGGGGAGCTGTTTTTT. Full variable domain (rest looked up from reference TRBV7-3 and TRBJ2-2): GAGVSQTPSNKVTEKGKYVELRCDPISGHTALYWYRQSLGQGPEFLIYFQGTGAADDSGLPNDRFFAVRPEGSVSTLKIQRTERGDSAVYLCASSLDRFTGELFFGEGSRLTVL.

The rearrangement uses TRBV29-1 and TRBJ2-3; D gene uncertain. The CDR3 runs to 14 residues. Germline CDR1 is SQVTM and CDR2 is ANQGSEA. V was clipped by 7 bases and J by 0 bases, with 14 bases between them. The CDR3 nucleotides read TGCAGCGGCATGATCAAGTCTAGCACAGATACGCAGTATTTT. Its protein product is CSGMIKSSTDTQYF.

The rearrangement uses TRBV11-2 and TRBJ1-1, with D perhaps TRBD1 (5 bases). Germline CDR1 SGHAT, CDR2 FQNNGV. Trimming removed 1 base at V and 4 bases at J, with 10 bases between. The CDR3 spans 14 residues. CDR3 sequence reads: CASSLAVGGTEAFF. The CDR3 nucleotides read TGTGCCAGCAGCTTAGCGGTGGGGGGCACTGAAGCTTTCTTT.